The present entry profiles one T cell receptor (beta chain) with its context. The antigen remains undetermined. The sample originates from a study of T cell responses to AZD1222 COVID-19 vaccine. Study-level results: The study identified only six AZD1222 recipients as seropositive at baseline.

TCRdb's copy holds only in-frame clones and misses some; the assay was immunoSEQ multiplex PCR. The repertoire consists of about 53,000 clones, with about 81% occurring once and the leading ten covering over 20%. Germline CDR1 is LGHNA and CDR2 is YNFKEQ. V was trimmed by 1 base and J by 2 bases, leaving 9 bases between them. CDR3 size: 15 residues. Material: peripheral blood, obtained on day 0 of AZD1222 vaccination. This clonotype was sampled from an adult in good health. The chain joins TRBV4-2 to TRBJ2-1; D gene unclear. This CDR3 reads CASSQVVSTYNEQFF. The CDR3 nucleotides read TGTGCCAGCAGCCAAGTGGTCAGCACCTACAATGAGCAGTTCTTC.